The T cell receptor beta chain described here comes from a study of T cells in Graves' hyperthyroidism and ophthalmopathy. RNA transcripts were the template for amplifying TCR beta CDR3 regions. First-round RT-PCR of the TCR CDR3 relied on the HTBI primer set. TCRdb called the multiplex PCR reads again in MiXCR, with one record for every CDR3 protein. The sample includes 300,000 or so distinct CDR3 sequences, approximately 16% of them seen just once. Comment on this clonotype: The antigen is undetermined.

The study defined stable Graves' hyperthyroidism as no ophthalmopathy progression within 18 months. From more than 9.5 ml of fresh peripheral blood, PBMCs were isolated. V dropped 5 bases and J dropped 12; count of bases not matched to a gene: 5. Germline assignment: CDR1 KGHDR and CDR2 SFDVKD. The CDR3 covers 13 residues. Study-level findings and limits: Expanded thyroid clonotypes (above 0.001) were mostly also found in blood. Onset of ophthalmopathy came a median approximately 6.9 months after the model predicted it.

This chain uses TRBV24-1 with TRBJ2-1; 11 nucleotides line up with TRBD2. This receptor was obtained from a man younger than 40 with Graves' hyperthyroidism. Material for sequencing was blood. The CDR3 sequence is CATSAGTSGTQFF. The CDR3 nucleotides are TGTGCCACCAGTGCCGGGACTAGCGGTACGCAGTTCTTC.